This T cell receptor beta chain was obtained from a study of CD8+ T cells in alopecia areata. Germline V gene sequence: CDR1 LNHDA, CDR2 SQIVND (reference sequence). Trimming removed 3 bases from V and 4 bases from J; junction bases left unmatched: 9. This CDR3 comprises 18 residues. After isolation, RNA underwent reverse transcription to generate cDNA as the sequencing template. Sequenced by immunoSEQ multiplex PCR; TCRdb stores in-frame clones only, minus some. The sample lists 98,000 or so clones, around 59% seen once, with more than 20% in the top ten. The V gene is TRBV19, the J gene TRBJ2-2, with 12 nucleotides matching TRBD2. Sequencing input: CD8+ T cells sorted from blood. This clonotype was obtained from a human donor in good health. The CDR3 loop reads CASSILAGGAPVTGELFF. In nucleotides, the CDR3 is TGTGCCAGTAGTATTCTAGCGGGGGGGGCCCCTGTCACCGGGGAGCTGTTTTTT.